This passage covers 27 T cell receptor beta chains from one sample sequenced in a study of metastatic and nonmetastatic thyroid tumors (dated by TCRdb to 2020 to 2021). The method was PCR. The data were produced on an Illumina HiSeq 4000. TCRdb took the public reads, trimmed them with fastp at Q25, ran MiXCR for clone calling and kept in-frame beta chains. The sample table holds 15,000 to 20,000 clones, of which 34% were seen once. The top ten constitute about 9% of the sample. Before undergoing thyroid surgery, none of the patients had been given any kind of treatment. Sequenced input: tumor tissue. These receptors originate from a male donor with papillary thyroid cancer or a benign thyroid nodule (not recorded which). Some clones in this sample may be carry-over from other donors' samples.

CDR3 bases: TGTGCCAGCAGTTACTCGATCGGAGATTACAATGAGCAGTTCTTC. This gives the protein CASSYSIGDYNEQFF. V is TRBV6-5 and J is TRBJ2-1; D unresolved. Trimming removed 0 bases from V and 4 bases from J, with 10 bases in between. The CDR3 sequence is 15 residues long. Germline V gene sequence: CDR1 MNHEY, CDR2 SVGAGI.

By share of the sample, this clone is large. Here the CDR3 DNA reads TGTGCCACCAGCAGAGATTTAAGGAACGAGCAGTACTTC. As protein: CATSRDLRNEQYF. The rearrangement links TRBV15 to TRBJ2-7, with D unclear. This CDR3 is 13 amino acids long. Trimming left V 0 bases short and J 5 bases short, with 8 bases between. CDR1 and CDR2 from the germline V gene are LNHNV and YYDKDF (reference sequence).

Many counts were recorded for this clone. V and J are TRBV15 and TRBJ2-6; 7 bases agree with TRBD1. CDR3 size: 18 residues. V was pared by 4 bases and J by 0 bases, with 9 bases of the junction left unmatched. CDR1 is LNHNV, CDR2 YYDKDF, per germline (reference sequence). The CDR3 is CATSTRQGAYSGANVLTF. Written as DNA, the CDR3 is TGTGCCACCAGCACTCGACAGGGCGCTTACTCTGGGGCCAACGTCCTGACTTTC. The full variable domain, completed using reference TRBV15 and TRBJ2-6, is DAMVIQNPRYQVTQFGKPVTLSCSQTLNHNVMYWYQQKSSQAPKLLFHYYDKDFNNEADTPDNFQSRRPNTSFCFLDIRSPGLGDTAMYLCATSTRQGAYSGANVLTFGAGSRLTVL.

This clone is labeled large. J is TRBJ2-2 and V is TRBV11-3; maybe TRBD2 (6 bases). The CDR3 spans 15 residues. V lost 5 bases and J 4 bases, leaving 14 bases between the germline ends. Germline V gene lookup returns CDR1 SGHNT and CDR2 YENEEA. Written as DNA, the CDR3 is TGTGCCAGCAGCGCATCGGGACTTAGCACCGGGGAGCTGTTTTTT. It is translated as CASSASGLSTGELFF.

V and J are TRBV28 and TRBJ1-1; D is ambiguous. Germline-derived CDR1 and CDR2 are MDHEN and SYDVKM. V shed 2 bases and J shed 11 bases, with 15 bases lying between them. CDR3 size: 13 residues. The CDR3 DNA sequence: TGTGCCAGCAGTTTAATAATTAGGGCGTTTGCTTTCTTT. This sequence encodes CASSLIIRAFAFF.

The chain employs TRBV5-1 and TRBJ2-5; tentative D call: TRBD1 (5 bases). Trimming shortened V by 3 bases and J by 4 bases, and 16 bases separated the two germline ends. Per germline, CDR1 SGHRS and CDR2 YFSETQ. This CDR3 region has 15 residues. This CDR3 reads CASSSTTGWRETQYF. The CDR3 nucleotides are TGCGCCAGCAGCTCTACAACAGGTTGGCGAGAGACCCAGTACTTC.

The gene calls are TRBV27 and TRBJ2-7; D remains ambiguous. This CDR3 spans 16 amino acids. V was shortened by 5 bases and J by 0 bases, with 17 bases between the two germline ends. CDR1 is MNHEY, CDR2 SMNVEV, per germline (reference sequence). The CDR3: CASSPRINPSSYEQYF. The CDR3 bases are TGTGCCAGCAGTCCACGCATAAACCCTAGCTCCTACGAGCAGTACTTC.

The rearrangement links TRBV14 to TRBJ2-1, with D unclear. V shed 4 bases and J shed 10 bases, with 14 bases lying between them. CDR3 length equals 13 residues. Germline CDR1 and CDR2: SGHDN and FVKESK. CDR3 DNA: TGTGCCAGCAGCCCCTACCTTGCTAAGGAGCAGTTCTTC. This translates into CASSPYLAKEQFF.

Concerning this clone: Just one base apart from a much larger clone, this may be a read error. Within the sample, other DNA sequences also encode this same CDR3. The V call is TRBV7-2, the J call TRBJ2-5; D gene ambiguous. This CDR3 has 15 residues. Looked up from germline, CDR1 is SGHTA and CDR2 is FQGNSA. CDR3 sequence: CASSSYQTGKETQYF. CDR3 sequence (DNA): TGTGCCAGCAGCTCATATCAGACTGGGAAAGAGACACAGTACTTC.

This clone was seen repeatedly, ten times or more. The CDR3 nucleotides are TGTGCCAGCAGTTTCACCGGGACTAGCCTAACCGGGGAGCTGTTTTTT. Protein sequence: CASSFTGTSLTGELFF. The chain uses TRBV27 and TRBJ2-2; TRBD2 aligns across 9 bases. With 3 bases clipped from V and 5 bases from J, the junction kept 7 bases outside the gene matches. Germline-derived CDR1 and CDR2 are MNHEY and SMNVEV (reference sequence). CDR3 size: 16 residues.

This clone was seen repeatedly, ten times or more. The chain joins TRBV2 to TRBJ1-1, with D unclear. Trimming took 4 bases from V and 3 from J, leaving 18 bases between them. Germline V CDR1 and CDR2: SNHLY, FYNNEI. The CDR3 consists of 16 residues. CDR3 bases: TGTGCCAGCAGTGCACTCATGTGGGTGTCGGACACTGAAGCTTTCTTT. Its protein product is CASSALMWVSDTEAFF.

The V call is TRBV11-3, the J call TRBJ2-3; D is perhaps TRBD1 (5 bases). The CDR3 covers 13 residues. Deletions cut 4 bases from V and 7 bases from J, with 12 bases between. CDR1 and CDR2 from the germline V gene are SGHNT and YENEEA. The CDR3: CASSSLDSHTQYF. Here the CDR3 DNA reads TGTGCCAGCAGCTCCCTAGACAGCCATACGCAGTATTTT. Looking up the rest from reference TRBV11-3 and TRBJ2-3 gives the full variable domain: EAGVVQSPRYKIIEKKQPVAFWCNPISGHNTLYWYLQNLGQGPELLIRYENEEAVDDSQLPKDRFSAERLKGVDSTLKIQPAELGDSAVYLCASSSLDSHTQYFGPGTRLTVL.

V usage is TRBV11-2 and J usage is TRBJ2-7; D is possibly TRBD1 (6 bases). Trimming took off 1 base at V and 4 bases at J, with 14 bases between the two ends. The CDR3 runs 15 residues. Looked up from germline, CDR1 is SGHAT and CDR2 is FQNNGV. In nucleotides, the CDR3 is TGTGCCAGCAGCTTAGGGCAGGGGTCGGTATACGAGCAGTACTTC. Translation: CASSLGQGSVYEQYF.

In this sample, this clone is medium-sized. V and J are TRBV3-1 and TRBJ2-7, with a possible D match to TRBD2 (6 bases). CDR1 and CDR2 from the germline V gene are LGHDT and YNNKEL (reference sequence). V was clipped by 4 bases and J by 3 bases, with 13 bases between them. The CDR3 is 14 residues long. The CDR3 DNA follows: TGTGCCAGCAGCCGCGGGACGGAGAGCTACGAGCAGTACTTC. Encoded protein: CASSRGTESYEQYF.

At least ten counts were recorded for this clone. V usage is TRBV20-1 and J usage is TRBJ1-1; no clear D gene. The ends were cut back, 0 bases at V and 1 base at J, with 9 bases in the middle. This CDR3 comprises 14 residues. Germline-derived CDR1 and CDR2 are DFQATT and SNEGSKA (reference sequence). The CDR3 DNA is TGCAGTGCTAGAGACCCTCCCGCGAACACTGAAGCTTTCTTT. It specifies CSARDPPANTEAFF.

V and J are TRBV14 and TRBJ1-2; D unresolved. The germline V and J ends were trimmed by 1 base and 4 bases, with 7 bases remaining between them. From germline, CDR1 is SGHDN and CDR2 FVKESK. The CDR3 consists of 13 residues. For the CDR3, the DNA is TGTGCCAGCAGCCAAGGCCCTAGCTATGGCTACACCTTC. Its translation is CASSQGPSYGYTF.

This clone has only a few counts. The V gene is TRBV27, the J gene TRBJ2-2; D is possibly TRBD1 (6 bases). This CDR3 has 12 residues. V was trimmed by 3 bases and J by 9 bases, leaving 8 bases between them. Germline V CDR1 and CDR2: MNHEY, SMNVEV (reference sequence). The CDR3 sequence: CASSLWGRELFF. The CDR3 region has the DNA TGTGCCAGCAGTTTGTGGGGGCGGGAGCTGTTTTTT.

This clone is a singleton in its sample. This chain links TRBV3-1 with TRBJ2-6; D gene uncertain. This CDR3 has 15 residues. V was cut by 3 bases and J by 3 bases, with 9 bases left in between. Germline V lookup: CDR1 LGHDT, CDR2 YNNKEL (reference sequence). For the CDR3, the DNA is TGTGCCAGCAGCCAGGCCGGCCTTGGGGCCAACGTCCTGACTTTC. Translation gives CASSQAGLGANVLTF.

This clone was detected ten times or more. This sequence joins TRBV19 and TRBJ2-3, with D tentatively TRBD2 (5 bases). V dropped 5 bases and J dropped 0 bases, with 12 bases sitting between them. Germline V gene data show CDR1 as LNHDA and CDR2 as SQIVND (reference sequence). CDR3 length: 15 amino acids. The CDR3 region is CASSVSALSTDTQYF. The CDR3 nucleotides read TGTGCCAGTAGTGTTAGCGCGCTTAGCACAGATACGCAGTATTTT.

V gene TRBV28 combines with J gene TRBJ2-5; a possible D gene is TRBD1 (6 bases). The CDR3 contains 15 residues. V was clipped by 4 bases and J by 1 base, with 13 bases between them. Germline CDR1 MDHEN, CDR2 SYDVKM. CDR3 in amino acids: CASSSTTGTQETQYF. The CDR3 nucleotides read TGTGCCAGCAGTTCCACAACAGGGACCCAAGAGACCCAGTACTTC.

This clone was counted many times. The chain couples TRBV2 to TRBJ1-1; D remains ambiguous. V was clipped by 4 bases and J by 5 bases, with 11 bases between them. The V gene's germline CDR1 is SNHLY and CDR2 FYNNEI. The CDR3 contains 13 residues. CDR3 sequence reads: CASSAVEGTEAFF. CDR3 sequence (DNA): TGTGCCAGCAGTGCGGTGGAGGGTACTGAAGCTTTCTTT.

This clone has at least ten counts. Other DNA sequences in this sample translate to the same CDR3. The chain has TRBV24-1 and TRBJ2-5; 10 nucleotides line up with TRBD2. Germline CDR1 KGHDR, CDR2 SFDVKD. The V segment lost 4 bases and the J segment 4 bases; nucleotides outside the gene matches: 8. The CDR3 covers 16 residues. The CDR3: CATSEGSGRAGETQYF. DNA of the CDR3: TGTGCCACCAGTGAGGGGAGCGGGAGGGCCGGAGAGACCCAGTACTTC.

The table lists this clone with many counts. The rearrangement uses TRBV29-1 and TRBJ1-5; weak D call: TRBD1 (6 bases). The CDR3 is 13 amino acids. Trimming pared 6 bases from V and 4 bases from J, leaving 13 bases between. Germline CDR1 and CDR2: SQVTM and ANQGSEA. The CDR3 sequence is CSVAQGGNQPQHF. The CDR3 DNA is TGCAGCGTAGCACAGGGAGGAAATCAGCCCCAGCATTTT.

The chain has TRBV18 and TRBJ1-2, with 7 bases that match TRBD1. Germline V gene data show CDR1 as KGHSH and CDR2 as LQKENI. CDR3 length equals 14 residues. The junction had 6 bases not matched to a gene; V was cut back by 3 bases and J by 5 bases. This CDR3 is CASSPDRSGYGYTF. In DNA form, the CDR3 reads TGTGCCAGCTCACCGGACAGGAGCGGGTATGGCTACACCTTC.

Comments on this clone: Compared with germline, one end of the junction differs, possibly owing to a read error. The rearrangement joins TRBV3-1 to TRBJ2-7; TRBD2 is a possible D gene (6 bases). Germline V gene sequence: CDR1 LGHDT, CDR2 YNNKEL (reference sequence). CDR3 size: 13 residues. CDR3 DNA sequence: TGTGCCAGCAGCCAATTTTGGGGGGACGAGCATTACTTC. Encoded protein: CASSQFWGDEHYF.

This clone has a count of ten or more. The J gene is TRBJ2-1, the V gene TRBV5-8, with a possible D match to TRBD1 (7 bases). The germline V and J ends were trimmed by 5 bases and 3 bases, with 12 bases remaining between them. CDR1 is SGHTS and CDR2 is YDEGEE in the germline V gene. This CDR3 is 14 amino acids long. The DNA of the CDR3 is TGTGCCAGCAGTCAGGGGGGTAGCTACAATGAGCAGTTCTTC. This codes for CASSQGGSYNEQFF.

In DNA form, the CDR3 reads TGCAGTGCCGTGGACTACTACGAGCAGTACTTC. Translated, it gives CSAVDYYEQYF. V is TRBV20-1 and J is TRBJ2-7; D is possibly TRBD2 (6 bases). The CDR3 extends over 11 amino acids. The V end was cut by 6 bases, the J end by 3 bases, with 9 bases between. The germline V gene has CDR1 DFQATT and CDR2 SNEGSKA (reference sequence).